This TCR beta chain was found in a study of identical twins. This CDR3 has 14 residues. Trimming shortened V by 7 bases and J by 3 bases, and 10 bases separated the two germline ends. Germline values: CDR1 SEHNR, CDR2 FQNEAQ (reference sequence). TCRdb re-called the 5' RACE reads with MiXCR, one entry per CDR3 protein. The sample has approximately 190,000 distinct CDR3 sequences, approximately 16% seen once; the top ten hold 35% to 45%. The sample also formed part of further work on T cells expressing NK-cell markers.

The sequence came from a woman aged 18-29 years in good health. The rearrangement uses TRBV7-9 and TRBJ2-6; D gene ambiguous. The sample comprised CD8+ T cells sorted from blood. For the CDR3, the DNA is TGTGCCAGCATCACTATAGATGGGGCCAACGTCCTGACTTTC. Translating it yields CASITIDGANVLTF.